This TCR beta chain was recovered during a study of beta chain features in type 1 diabetes. The study, taken as a whole, reports: Equally in patients and controls, shorter templates might have been favored by PCR. When VDJ junctions were examined, type 1 diabetes patients showed fewer insertions and more deletions. Shorter TCRB CDR3s, moderately but significantly so, were found in Type 1 diabetes patients in all four CD4+ subsets.

The whole isolated RNA underwent reverse transcription, so sequencing captured expressed TCRB transcripts. Sequencing was performed with immunoSEQ multiplex PCR; in TCRdb, only in-frame clones are kept and a portion is missing. The table lists 300,000 to 400,000 clones, approximately 12% of them singletons. To note about this clone: The target antigen is unknown.

V was pared by 4 bases and J by 6 bases, with 14 bases between. The germline V gene encodes CDR1 SQVTM and CDR2 ANQGSEA. This CDR3 has 13 residues. CD4+ naive, central memory, regulatory and stem cell-like memory subsets were isolated by sorting on CD45RO/CCR7/CD25/CD127/CD95/CD27. The sequence was obtained from a woman under 30 with type 1 diabetes. The chain links TRBV29-1 to TRBJ2-3, with D maybe TRBD2 (5 bases). Input material: naive CD4+ T cells from blood. CDR3 loop: CSVVAGYGDTQYF. The CDR3 coding sequence is TGCAGCGTTGTTGCGGGTTACGGGGATACGCAGTATTTT.